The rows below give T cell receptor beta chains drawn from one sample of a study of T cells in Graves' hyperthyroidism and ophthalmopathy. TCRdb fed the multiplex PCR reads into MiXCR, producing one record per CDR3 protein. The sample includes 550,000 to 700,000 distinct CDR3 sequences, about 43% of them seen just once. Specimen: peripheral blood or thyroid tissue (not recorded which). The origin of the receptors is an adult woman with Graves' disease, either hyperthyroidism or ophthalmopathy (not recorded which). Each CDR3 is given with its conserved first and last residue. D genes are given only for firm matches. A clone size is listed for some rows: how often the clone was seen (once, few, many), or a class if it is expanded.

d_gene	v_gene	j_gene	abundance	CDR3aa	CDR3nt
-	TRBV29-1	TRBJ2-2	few	CSVGSSYDGELFF	TGCAGCGTTGGGTCCAGCTATGACGGGGAGCTGTTTTTT
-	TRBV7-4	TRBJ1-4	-	CASSHRGPDSISSTNKKLFF	TGCGCCAGCAGCCACAGAGGCCCCGACAGCATCTCATCAACTAATAAAAAACTGTTTTTT
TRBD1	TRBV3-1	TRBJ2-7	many	CASSSGQVWHYEQYF	TGTGCCAGCAGCTCCGGACAGGTCTGGCACTACGAGCAGTACTTC
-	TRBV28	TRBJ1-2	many	CASSSLREGYTF	TGTGCCAGCAGTTCCTTAAGGGAAGGCTACACCTTC
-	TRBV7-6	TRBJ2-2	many	CASSLSTFTGELFF	TGTGCCAGCAGCTTATCCACTTTCACCGGGGAGCTGTTTTTT
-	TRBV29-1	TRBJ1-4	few	CSVGQGRGVELFF	TGCAGCGTTGGACAAGGGAGAGGTGTCGAACTGTTTTTT
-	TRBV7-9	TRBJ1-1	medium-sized	CASSRDTEAFF	TGTGCCAGCTCCCGGGACACTGAAGCTTTCTTT
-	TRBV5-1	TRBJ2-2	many	CASSPDLTGELFF	TGCGCCAGCAGCCCGGACCTTACCGGGGAGCTGTTTTTT
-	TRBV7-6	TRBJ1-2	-	CASSLGSGDFGNTF	TGTGCCAGCAGCTTAGGTTCAGGGGACTTCGGAAACACCTTC
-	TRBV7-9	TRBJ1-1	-	CASSLRAMYTEAFF	TGTGCCAGCAGCTTACGAGCAATGTACACTGAAGCTTTCTTT
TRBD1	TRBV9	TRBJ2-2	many	CASSVGQGALNRELFF	TGTGCCAGCAGCGTAGGACAGGGGGCCCTTAACCGGGAGCTGTTTTTT
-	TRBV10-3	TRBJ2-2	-	CAISESGITGELFF	TGTGCCATCAGTGAGTCGGGGATCACCGGGGAGCTGTTTTTT
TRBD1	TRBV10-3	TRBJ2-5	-	CAISRTGGMMETQYF	TGTGCCATCAGTCGGACAGGTGGGATGATGGAGACCCAGTACTTC
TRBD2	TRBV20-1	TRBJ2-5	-	CSARGVGLAGGPGETQYF	TGCAGTGCTAGGGGGGTGGGACTAGCGGGAGGGCCTGGGGAGACCCAGTACTTC